This TCR beta chain originates from a study of blood T cell repertoires in COVID-19. In the study overall: COVID-19 samples from acute and convalescent phases originated in the United States, Italy and Spain. T cells, B-cell-depleted T cells, or PBMCs provided the cDNA or gDNA that served as material.

The recovered donors of Cohort 3 showed two negative PCRs, clearance, or symptom resolution. The CDR3 has 20 residues. Looked up from germline, CDR1 is KGHSH and CDR2 is LQKENI. Comment on this clone: Its ends do not fully match the called genes, so a read error is possible.

In the source study's methods: Reference gene primers were amplified, and this amplification served to estimate nucleated cell counts. Repertoires were generated with immunoSEQ multiplex PCR, while TCRdb's copy carries only in-frame clones and drops some. V and J calls plus clone size are reproduced from that table; the DNA served to infer D and trimming. Among 250,000 to 350,000 clones listed, approximately 86% were seen once. The sample consisted of PBMCs or T cells enriched from blood (not recorded which). J is TRBJ1-4 and V is TRBV18, with TRBD1 matching over 10 bases. This TCR was sampled from a woman aged 18-30 years who had recovered from COVID-19. CDR3 in amino acids: CASSPYQGQGTYSTNEKLFF. The CDR3 DNA is TGTGCCAGCTCACCATACCAGGGACAGGGGACTTACTCAACGAATGAAAAACTGTTTTTT.